The 6 T cell receptor beta chains in this list originate from one sample, sequenced in a study of beta chain features in type 1 diabetes (dated by TCRdb to the late 2010s). The protocol used for the library was the immunoSEQ multiplex PCR assay. All of the isolated RNA was reverse transcribed with the High Capacity cDNA Reverse Transcription Kit, so expressed TCRB transcripts were sequenced. TCRdb obtained this table from immuneACCESS and retained in-frame rearrangements with V and J assigned. These tables miss some clones; where compared with another copy, unresolved V genes account for less than half of the shortfall, and the remainder is unexplained. This sample gives 300,000 to 400,000 clones in total; over 9.5% of them show up just once. The top ten clonotypes cover approximately 0.015% of the sample. Sequencing was carried out using naive CD4+ T cells from blood. The meaning of the sample's cell subset or site label: true naive CD4+ T cells. The receptors were gathered from a man aged 18 to 29 in good health.

In regard to this clone: This CDR3 is also generated by other DNA sequences in the sample. The V call is TRBV6-5, the J call TRBJ2-2, with D tentatively TRBD1 (5 bases). The CDR3 sequence is 13 residues long. Trimming stripped 2 bases from V and 5 bases from J, with 6 bases between. Germline CDR1 reads MNHEY; CDR2 reads SVGAGI. The CDR3 coding sequence is TGTGCCAGCAGTTACCCAGGGACCGGGGAGCTGTTTTTT. Protein sequence: CASSYPGTGELFF.

The genes are TRBV18 and TRBJ1-5; D is uncertain. Per germline, CDR1 KGHSH and CDR2 LQKENI. CDR3 length equals 13 residues. The ends were cut back, 5 bases at V and 3 bases at J, with 8 bases in the middle. CDR3 amino acids: CASSEGHNQPQHF. DNA for the CDR3: TGTGCCAGCTCAGAGGGCCACAATCAGCCCCAGCATTTT.

This clone has just a few counts. The chain is built from TRBV18 and TRBJ2-5; TRBD1 agrees at 7 bases. Germline trimming cut 3 bases from V and 4 bases from J; bases unmatched to any gene: 11. This CDR3 is built from 16 residues. Germline V gives CDR1 KGHSH, CDR2 LQKENI. The CDR3 reads CASSPIRQGIRETQYF. The CDR3 DNA reads as TGTGCCAGCTCACCCATTCGACAGGGCATACGAGAGACCCAGTACTTC.

Only a few counts were recorded for this clone. This chain's CDR3 is CASNLRGGTNNEQFF. The CDR3 DNA reads TGTGCCAGCAACCTACGGGGGGGGACCAACAATGAGCAGTTCTTC. This sequence joins TRBV7-9 and TRBJ2-1, with TRBD2 matching over 8 bases. The CDR3 loop spans 15 amino acids. The germline CDR1 and CDR2 sequences are SEHNR and FQNEAQ (reference sequence). J was trimmed by 5 bases and V by 7 bases; bases with no gene match: 10.

The J gene is TRBJ2-7, the V gene TRBV6-5, with 7 positions matching TRBD1. The junction had 11 bases not matched to a gene; V was cut back by 8 bases and J by 4 bases. CDR1 MNHEY and CDR2 SVGAGI come from the germline V gene. The CDR3 spans 14 residues. As DNA, the CDR3 is TGTGCCAGCGCTAGGGACAGTGATGGGTACGAGCAGTACTTC. Encoded protein: CASARDSDGYEQYF.

This clone has just a few counts. The chain couples TRBV6-6 to TRBJ1-6; D perhaps matches TRBD1 (6 bases). Germline V gene sequence: CDR1 MNHNY, CDR2 SVGAGI (reference sequence). The CDR3 contains 15 residues. V gave up 5 bases and J gave up 8 bases, with 16 bases separating them. The DNA of the CDR3 is TGTGCCAGCAGTAGCATCAGGGGCCTGGATTCACCCCTCCACTTT. Residues: CASSSIRGLDSPLHF.